This paragraph covers one TCR beta chain sequence. Its cognate antigen has yet to be identified. The sample holds no much larger clone one base away, and base qualities are not on file. The sample's time point label, decoded: patch test 1, 2 weeks after DPC sensitization. The treatment or condition label of this sample denotes: therapeutic diphenylcyclopropenone sensitization with weekly scalp DPC. At each patch-test visit, blood was drawn before the patch test was applied. Patients were eligible if aged 18 to 70, diagnosed with alopecia and judged suitable for DPC therapy, and pregnant patients were excluded. Total RNA was extracted from unfractionated whole blood collected in Tempus Blood RNA tubes. Library preparation used RACE. Sequenced using a NextSeq 500. During library preparation, unique molecular identifiers were attached to individual cDNA molecules so that TCRs could be counted quantitatively and reproducibly. From each blood RNA sample, both TCR alpha and TCR beta chains were sequenced. Concerning the study's data processing: A median of approximately 100,000 TCRs per sample was observed, with a range of 23,224 to 690,600. V, J and CDR3 annotation of the TCR reads was performed with the Decombinator software suite. To make PS versus PT1 abundance plots, every sample was subsampled to the same number of TCRs (28,000). TCRs were defined as expanded if absent before sensitization and observed at least eight times at the 2-week time point. The raw public reads went through TCRdb reprocessing: fastp at Q25, MiXCR clone calling, in-frame beta chains kept. Rows with one shared CDR3 protein collapse into an entry with the most common genes and DNA. TCRdb, rather than the study authors, made the V and J calls. The sample contains 180,000 or so distinct CDR3 sequences, around 20% of them found a single time. The ten largest clones take up about 6.7% of the sample.

Sequences SGDLS (CDR1) and YYNGEE (CDR2) are obtained from the germline V gene. The CDR3 measures 17 amino acids from cysteine to phenylalanine. Only the CDR3 part of the read is kept: 51 bases, read in frame from the first base. V sheds 0 bases and J sheds 1 base, leaving 11 bases between their ends. This specimen comes from a study of human T cells and chemical hapten exposure (TCRdb year 2021). Turning to the overall study: For sensitization, 2% DPC in acetone was applied to a roughly 2 cm by roughly 2 cm area of upper inner arm skin. Libraries were combined into a pool for sequencing, and differences in TCR yield between samples came mainly from small differences in library volumes within the pool. The study tracked peripheral blood TCR repertoire changes in vivo during primary and secondary sensitization to the hapten diphenylcyclopropenone (DPC) in alopecia patients. Weekly therapeutic DPC doses were additionally applied to the scalp of patients throughout the approximately 25-week study period. The patient cohort, mostly female, included alopecia areata with under or over 50% scalp involvement, alopecia totalis and alopecia universalis. Blood samples were taken from patients before sensitization (week 0) and at 2, 6 and about 24 weeks after DPC sensitization. Blood for TCR sequencing was provided by twenty-nine alopecia patients at one to four time points (pre-sensitization, 2, 6 and 24 weeks). Patch testing was performed on the upper back with Finn chambers containing 0.01% DPC, and the patch tests were scored after 6 days according to International Contact Dermatitis Research Group standards.

Study-wide findings and limitations: Patch test score correlated positively with the number of PT1 expanded TCRs, reaching significance at thresholds 8, 16 and 32 but not at 4. Repeated subsampling changed both the strength of the expansion versus patch-test correlation and the threshold at which that correlation became significant. DPC sensitization did not change the number of TCRs with a frequency above 1 in 1000, and there was no evidence of changes in global repertoire structure. Significantly more large CDR3 similarity clusters were formed by expanded TCRs than by pre-sensitization or healthy control sets, consistent with antigen-driven responses. Alopecia, a presumed autoimmune disease, was present in all patients, so the immune response of the patients might differ from that of healthy individuals.

This clonotype was obtained from a woman aged 50 to 60 with alopecia areata. Some clones in this sample may be carry-over from other donors' samples. Recombination linked TRBV9 to TRBJ2-6; no D gene is confidently identified. Sequencing used whole blood, obtained in connection with sensitization to the hapten diphenylcyclopropenone (DPC). The CDR3 region: CASSVGPGLSGANVLTF. The DNA sequence reads TGTGCCAGCAGCGTAGGGCCAGGTTTATCTGGGGCCAACGTCCTGACTTTC.